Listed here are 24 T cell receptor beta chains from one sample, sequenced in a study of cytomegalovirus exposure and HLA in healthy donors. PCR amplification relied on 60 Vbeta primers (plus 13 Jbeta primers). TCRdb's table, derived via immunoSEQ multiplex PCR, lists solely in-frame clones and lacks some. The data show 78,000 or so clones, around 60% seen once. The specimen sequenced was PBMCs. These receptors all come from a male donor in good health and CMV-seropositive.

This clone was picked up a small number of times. The CDR3 loop reads CAWTPGGYGYTF. The CDR3 nucleotides read TGTGCCTGGACCCCGGGGGGATATGGCTACACCTTC. The chain joins TRBV30 to TRBJ1-2, with a possible D match to TRBD1 (5 bases). The V gene's germline CDR1 is GTSNPN and CDR2 SVGIG (reference sequence). The V and J ends lost 4 bases and 5 bases respectively, with 11 bases between them. The CDR3 is 12 amino acids.

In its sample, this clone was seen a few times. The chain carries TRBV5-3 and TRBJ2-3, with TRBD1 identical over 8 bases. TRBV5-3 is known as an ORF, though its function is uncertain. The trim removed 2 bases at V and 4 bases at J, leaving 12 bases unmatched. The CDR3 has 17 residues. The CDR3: CARSFDRGRDRADTQYF. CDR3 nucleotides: TGTGCCAGAAGCTTCGACAGGGGTCGGGACCGCGCAGATACGCAGTATTTT.

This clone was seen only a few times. In DNA form, the CDR3 reads TGTGCCAGCCAGGCAGGGGGTCAGGCTGAAGCTTTCTTT. Translating gives CASQAGGQAEAFF. V and J are TRBV2 and TRBJ1-1, with 7 positions matching TRBD1. V trimming: 8 bases; J trimming: 6 bases; junction bases outside the gene matches: 9. CDR1 is SNHLY and CDR2 is FYNNEI in the germline V gene. The CDR3 sequence is 13 residues long.

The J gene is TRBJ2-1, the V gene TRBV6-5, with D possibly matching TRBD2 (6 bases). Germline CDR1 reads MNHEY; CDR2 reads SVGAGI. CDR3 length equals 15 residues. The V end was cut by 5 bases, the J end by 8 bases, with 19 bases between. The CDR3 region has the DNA TGTGCCAGCAGTCCTTCGACTAGAGGAGGGGATGAGCAGTTCTTC. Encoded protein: CASSPSTRGGDEQFF.

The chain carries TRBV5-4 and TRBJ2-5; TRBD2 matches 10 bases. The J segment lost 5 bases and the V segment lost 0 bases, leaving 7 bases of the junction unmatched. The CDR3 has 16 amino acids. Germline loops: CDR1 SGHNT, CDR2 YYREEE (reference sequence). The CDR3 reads CASSLVQREGPETQYF. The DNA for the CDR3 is TGTGCCAGCAGCTTGGTACAGCGGGAGGGCCCGGAGACCCAGTACTTC.

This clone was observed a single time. CDR3: CSAIDREGYTF. The CDR3 coding sequence is TGCAGTGCTATCGACAGGGAGGGCTACACCTTC. This rearrangement joins TRBV20-1 to TRBJ1-2; 7 nucleotides agree with TRBD1. Trimming cost V 4 bases and J 8 bases; bases outside gene matches: 4. Looked up from germline, CDR1 is DFQATT and CDR2 is SNEGSKA (reference sequence). The CDR3 runs 11 residues.

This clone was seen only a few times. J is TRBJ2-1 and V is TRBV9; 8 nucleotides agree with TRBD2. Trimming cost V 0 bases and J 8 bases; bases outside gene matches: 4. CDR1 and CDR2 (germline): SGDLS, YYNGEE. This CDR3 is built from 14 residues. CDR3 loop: CASSVGRGGDEQFF. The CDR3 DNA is TGTGCCAGCAGCGTAGGTCGGGGGGGCGATGAGCAGTTCTTC.

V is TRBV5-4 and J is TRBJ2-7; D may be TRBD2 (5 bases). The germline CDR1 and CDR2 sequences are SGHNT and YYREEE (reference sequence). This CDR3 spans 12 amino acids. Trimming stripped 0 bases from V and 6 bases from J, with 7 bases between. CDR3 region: CASSLASGEQYF. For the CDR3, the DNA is TGTGCCAGCAGCTTGGCCAGCGGCGAGCAGTACTTC.

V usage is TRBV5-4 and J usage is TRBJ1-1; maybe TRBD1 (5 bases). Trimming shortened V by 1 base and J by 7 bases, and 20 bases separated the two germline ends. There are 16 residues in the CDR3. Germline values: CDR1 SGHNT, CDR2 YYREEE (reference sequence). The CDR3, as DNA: TGTGCCAGCAGCTTGTTTACCGGGACGGACGGGAGTGAAGCTTTCTTT. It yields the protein CASSLFTGTDGSEAFF. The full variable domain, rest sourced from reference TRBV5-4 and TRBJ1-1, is ETGVTQSPTHLIKTRGQQVTLRCSSQSGHNTVSWYQQALGQGPQFIFQYYREEENGRGNFPPRFSGLQFPNYSSELNVNALELDDSALYLCASSLFTGTDGSEAFFGQGTRLTVV.

The CDR3 sequence: CASSPGSGIRNTQYF. The CDR3 bases are TGTGCCAGCTCCCCGGGGAGCGGAATTAGGAATACGCAGTATTTT. This sequence joins TRBV6-5 and TRBJ2-3; possible D gene TRBD2, 5 bases. CDR3 length equals 15 residues. Trimming removed 8 bases from V and 7 bases from J, with 22 bases in between. Per the germline V gene, CDR1 is MNHEY and CDR2 is SVGAGI.

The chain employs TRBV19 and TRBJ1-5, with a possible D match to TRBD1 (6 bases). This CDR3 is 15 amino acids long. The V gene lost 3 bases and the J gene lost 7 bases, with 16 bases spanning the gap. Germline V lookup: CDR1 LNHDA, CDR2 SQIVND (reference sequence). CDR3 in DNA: TGTGCCAGTAGTATGGGGACACCCTCCAGGCAGCCCCAGCATTTT. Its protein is CASSMGTPSRQPQHF.

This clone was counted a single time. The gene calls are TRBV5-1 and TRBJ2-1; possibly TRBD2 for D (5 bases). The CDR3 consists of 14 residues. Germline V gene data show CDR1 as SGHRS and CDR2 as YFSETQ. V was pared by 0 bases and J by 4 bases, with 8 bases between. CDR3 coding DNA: TGCGCCAGCAGCTTGGACAGCGGATACAATGAGCAGTTCTTC. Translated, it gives CASSLDSGYNEQFF.

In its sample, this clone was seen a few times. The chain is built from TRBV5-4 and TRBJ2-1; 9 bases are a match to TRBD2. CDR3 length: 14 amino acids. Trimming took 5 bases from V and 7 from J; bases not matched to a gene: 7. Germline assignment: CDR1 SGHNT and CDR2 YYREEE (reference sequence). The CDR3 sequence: CASSSGGLENEQFF. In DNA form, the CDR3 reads TGTGCCAGCAGTAGCGGGGGATTAGAAAATGAGCAGTTCTTC.

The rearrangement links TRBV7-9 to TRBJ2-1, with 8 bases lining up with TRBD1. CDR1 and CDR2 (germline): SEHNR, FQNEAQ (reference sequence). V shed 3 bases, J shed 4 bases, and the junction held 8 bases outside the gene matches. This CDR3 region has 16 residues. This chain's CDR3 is CASSFRAGGEYNEQFF. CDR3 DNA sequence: TGTGCCAGCAGCTTTCGGGCAGGGGGCGAATACAATGAGCAGTTCTTC. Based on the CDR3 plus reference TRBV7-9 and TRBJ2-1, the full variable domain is DTGVSQNPRHKITKRGQNVTFRCDPISEHNRLYWYRQTLGQGPEFLTYFQNEAQLEKSRLLSDRFSAERPKGSFSTLEIQRTEQGDSAMYLCASSFRAGGEYNEQFFGPGTRLTVL.

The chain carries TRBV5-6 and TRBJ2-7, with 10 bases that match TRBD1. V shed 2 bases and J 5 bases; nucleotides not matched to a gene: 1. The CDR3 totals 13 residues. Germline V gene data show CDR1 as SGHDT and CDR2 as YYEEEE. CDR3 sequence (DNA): TGTGCCAGCAGCTTTGGGACAGGGGACGAGCAGTACTTC. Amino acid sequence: CASSFGTGDEQYF.

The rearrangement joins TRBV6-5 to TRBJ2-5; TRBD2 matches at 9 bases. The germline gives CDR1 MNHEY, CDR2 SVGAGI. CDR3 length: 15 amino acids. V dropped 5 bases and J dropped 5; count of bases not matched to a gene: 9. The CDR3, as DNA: TGTGCCAGCAGTCCCGCCGGGACTAGCAGGGAGACCCAGTACTTC. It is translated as CASSPAGTSRETQYF.

The CDR3 sequence is CASKASGVYNEQFF. The CDR3 nucleotides read TGTGCCAGTAAGGCTAGCGGAGTCTACAATGAGCAGTTCTTC. This rearrangement joins TRBV19 to TRBJ2-1; TRBD2 agrees at 7 bases. From germline, CDR1 is LNHDA and CDR2 SQIVND (reference sequence). V lost 7 bases, J lost 3 bases, and 6 bases stayed unmatched. The CDR3 runs 14 residues.

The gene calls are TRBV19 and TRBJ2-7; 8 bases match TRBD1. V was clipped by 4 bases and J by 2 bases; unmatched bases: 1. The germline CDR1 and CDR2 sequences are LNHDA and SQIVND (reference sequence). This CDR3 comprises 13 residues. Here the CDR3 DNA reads TGTGCCAGTAGTAGGGACAGGACCTACGAGCAGTACTTC. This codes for CASSRDRTYEQYF.

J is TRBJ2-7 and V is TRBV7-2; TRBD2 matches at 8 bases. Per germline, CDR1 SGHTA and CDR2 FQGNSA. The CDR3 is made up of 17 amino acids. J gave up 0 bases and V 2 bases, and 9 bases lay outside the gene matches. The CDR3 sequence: CASSLNPSGSSSYEQYF. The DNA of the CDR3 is TGTGCCAGCAGCTTAAACCCTAGCGGGTCGAGCTCCTACGAGCAGTACTTC.

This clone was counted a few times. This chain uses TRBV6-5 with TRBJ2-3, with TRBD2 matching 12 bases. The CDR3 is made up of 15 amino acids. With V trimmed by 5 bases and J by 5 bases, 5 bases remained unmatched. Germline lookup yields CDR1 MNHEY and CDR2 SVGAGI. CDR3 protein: CASSILAGGVDTQYF. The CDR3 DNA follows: TGTGCCAGCAGTATCCTAGCGGGGGGGGTAGATACGCAGTATTTT.

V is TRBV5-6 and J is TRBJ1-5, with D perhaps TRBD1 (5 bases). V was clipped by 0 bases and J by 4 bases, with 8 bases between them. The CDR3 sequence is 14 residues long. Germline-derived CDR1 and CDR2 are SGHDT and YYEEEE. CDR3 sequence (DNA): TGTGCCAGCAGCTTGGGACAGCTGAATCAGCCCCAGCATTTT. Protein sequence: CASSLGQLNQPQHF.

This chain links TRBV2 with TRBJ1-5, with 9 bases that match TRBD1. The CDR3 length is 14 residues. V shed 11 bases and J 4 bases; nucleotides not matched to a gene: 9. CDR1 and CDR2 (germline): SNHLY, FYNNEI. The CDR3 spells CAWQEDRGNQPQHF. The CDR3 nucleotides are TGTGCCTGGCAAGAGGACAGGGGAAATCAGCCCCAGCATTTT.

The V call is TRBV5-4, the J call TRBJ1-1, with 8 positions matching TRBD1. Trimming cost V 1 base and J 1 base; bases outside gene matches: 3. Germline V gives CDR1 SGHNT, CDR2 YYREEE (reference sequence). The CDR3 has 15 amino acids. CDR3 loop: CASSLKQGGNTEAFF. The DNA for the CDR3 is TGTGCCAGCAGCTTGAAACAGGGGGGGAACACTGAAGCTTTCTTT.

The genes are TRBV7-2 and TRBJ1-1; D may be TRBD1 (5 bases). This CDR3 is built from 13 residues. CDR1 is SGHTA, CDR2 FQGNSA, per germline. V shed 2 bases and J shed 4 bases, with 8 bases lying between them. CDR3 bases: TGTGCCAGCAGCTTACCCCAGGGCACTGAAGCTTTCTTT. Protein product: CASSLPQGTEAFF.